This T cell receptor (beta chain) was sequenced in a study of shared clonotypes between healthy human individuals. CD8 memory was a combination that joined CD45RO+ cells with CCR7-negative CD45RA+ TemRA cells. Study-level results: In a handful of donors, around 5.5% of naive CD4 clonotypes appeared in common. Among the subsets, naive ones generally showed larger estimated richness than memory ones.

To note about this clone: Its antigen is unknown. This likely traces to a read error, being one base from a far larger clone.

An assay was performed, and its level was deep. Generated by immunoSEQ multiplex PCR, the TCRdb table keeps only in-frame clones and is missing some. The sample contains some 700,000 clones, 80% to 95% of which appear only once. CDR3 length: 11 amino acids. The V and J ends lost 6 bases and 8 bases respectively, with 7 bases between them. Germline values: CDR1 MDHEN, CDR2 SYDVKM. Source material: memory CD8+ T cells from PBMCs. Subset: CD45RO+ cells pooled with CCR7-negative TemRA cells. This clonotype was obtained from a man aged 18 to 35 in good health. Some clones in this sample may be carry-over from other donors' samples. The chain combines TRBV28 with TRBJ1-4, with D maybe TRBD1 (5 bases). CDR3 loop: CASREGEKLFF. The CDR3 DNA follows: TGTGCCAGCAGGGAGGGGGAAAAACTGTTTTTT.